These 17 T cell receptor beta chains share one sample of origin, sequenced in a study of cytomegalovirus exposure and HLA in healthy donors (dated by TCRdb to about 2017). The library relied on the immunoSEQ multiplex PCR assay. For the multiplex PCR, a mixture combining 60 forward primers for TCR Vbeta segments and 13 reverse primers for TCR Jbeta segments was used. TCRdb retrieved this table from immuneACCESS and kept in-frame rearrangements only. Not all clones are present; in checked studies, unresolved V genes account for under half, and no reason is known for the remainder. The sample includes about 140,000 clones, with around 85% observed a single time. The ten largest clones capture 2.9% of the sample. The sequenced sample was PBMCs. The receptor set was obtained from a woman in her twenties or thirties in good health and CMV-seronegative.

The chain's CDR3 is CWGQDYGYTF. CDR3 bases: TGTTGGGGACAGGACTATGGCTACACCTTC. V is TRBV11-3 and J is TRBJ1-2; 8 nucleotides line up with TRBD1. CDR3 length: 10 residues. Germline V gene sequence: CDR1 SGHNT, CDR2 YENEEA.

The rearrangement links TRBV9 to TRBJ2-3; D is possibly TRBD2 (6 bases). V was trimmed by 0 bases and J by 2 bases, leaving 13 bases between them. CDR3 length: 16 amino acids. Germline lookup yields CDR1 SGDLS and CDR2 YYNGEE. In nucleotides, the CDR3 is TGTGCCAGCAGCGTAGGCATAGCGGATAACACAGATACGCAGTATTTT. Amino acids: CASSVGIADNTDTQYF.

The genes are TRBV29-1 and TRBJ2-7, with TRBD2 matching 8 bases. Germline V gene data show CDR1 as SQVTM and CDR2 as ANQGSEA. V was pared by 6 bases and J by 2 bases, with 9 bases of the junction left unmatched. The CDR3 consists of 14 residues. The CDR3 region is CSVALGGGAYEQYF. The CDR3, as DNA: TGCAGCGTCGCCCTCGGGGGGGGCGCCTACGAGCAGTACTTC.

The CDR3 coding sequence is TGTGCCAGCAGCCCCAACGGGGGAGATACGCAGTATTTT. Encoded protein: CASSPNGGDTQYF. V and J are TRBV7-2 and TRBJ2-3; D is possibly TRBD2 (6 bases). The CDR3 is 13 amino acids. V shed 5 bases and J shed 5 bases, with 11 bases lying between them. Germline CDR1 is SGHTA and CDR2 is FQGNSA.

This clone was found once. The V call is TRBV7-2, the J call TRBJ2-7; 15 nucleotides line up with TRBD2. Germline loops: CDR1 SGHTA, CDR2 FQGNSA. CDR3 size: 16 residues. The J segment lost 2 bases and the V segment lost 5 bases, leaving 4 bases of the junction unmatched. CDR3 in DNA: TGTGCCAGCAGCGTCGGACTAGCGGGGGGGGCCTACGAGCAGTACTTC. This gives the protein CASSVGLAGGAYEQYF.

This clone was observed a single time. This rearrangement joins TRBV6-6 to TRBJ1-1; no clear D. The germline V gene has CDR1 MNHNY and CDR2 SVGAGI (reference sequence). Between the trimmed V and J ends, which lost 0 bases and 1 base, there was a span of 6 bases. The length of the CDR3 is 14 residues. The CDR3: CASSYSEGNTEAFF. The DNA for the CDR3 is TGTGCCAGCAGTTACTCGGAGGGGAACACTGAAGCTTTCTTT.

This clone was counted ten times or more. The CDR3 DNA sequence: TGTGCCAGCAGTGAAGAGGGGGCAAGCTCCTACGAGCAGTACTTC. Its translation: CASSEEGASSYEQYF. The chain recombines TRBV6-1 with TRBJ2-7; 7 nucleotides align to TRBD1. CDR1 and CDR2 (germline): MNHNS, SASEGT. With V trimmed by 1 base and J by 0 bases, 3 bases remained unmatched. CDR3 length: 15 residues.

J is TRBJ2-7 and V is TRBV6-1; D is unclear. The CDR3 consists of 15 residues. Germline V lookup: CDR1 MNHNS, CDR2 SASEGT. V lost 4 bases to trimming and J lost 0 bases, with 13 bases between them. The CDR3 DNA follows: TGTGCCAGCAGTGTTCCAGGCGCCAGCTCCTACGAGCAGTACTTC. This gives the protein CASSVPGASSYEQYF.

This chain links TRBV5-4 with TRBJ1-2, with 10 positions matching TRBD1. J lost 6 bases, V lost 4 bases, and 12 bases had no gene match. There are 16 residues in the CDR3. CDR1 is SGHNT and CDR2 is YYREEE in the germline V gene (reference sequence). CDR3 DNA: TGTGCCAGCAGCCCTCAGACCGGGACAGGGGCCGATGGCTACACCTTC. Amino acid sequence: CASSPQTGTGADGYTF.

For this clone: A read error may account for a junction end that differs from germline. The rearrangement uses TRBV29-1 and TRBJ2-2, with TRBD1 matching over 10 bases. The CDR3 consists of 15 residues. Germline assignment: CDR1 SQVTM and CDR2 ANQGSEA. For the CDR3, the DNA is TGCAGCGTTAAAGACAGGGGGCGGGGCACCGGGGAGCTGTTTTTT. It translates to CSVKDRGRGTGELFF.

This clone was recorded a few times. V is TRBV5-1 and J is TRBJ1-1; a weak D match, TRBD1 (6 bases). This CDR3 has 15 amino acids. The V gene lost 5 bases and the J gene lost 3 bases, with 17 bases spanning the gap. CDR1 is SGHRS and CDR2 is YFSETQ in the germline V gene. CDR3 in amino acids: CASRGGQGVDTEAFF. DNA for the CDR3: TGCGCCAGCAGGGGGGGGCAGGGTGTGGACACTGAAGCTTTCTTT.

By frequency in the sample, this clone is medium-sized. The V and J genes are TRBV4-1 and TRBJ1-1, with TRBD1 as a possible D gene (5 bases). Germline CDR1 MGHRA, CDR2 YSYEKL. This CDR3 comprises 15 residues. Trimming removed 1 base from V and 7 bases from J, with 16 bases in between. CDR3 DNA sequence: TGCGCCAGCAGCCAAGTTTTAGAGACAGCGTATGAAGCTTTCTTT. Its translation is CASSQVLETAYEAFF.

The CDR3 loop is CASSAPPREDYTF. DNA for the CDR3: TGTGCCAGCAGCGCGCCCCCCAGAGAGGACTACACCTTC. The genes are TRBV5-8 and TRBJ1-2; D ambiguous. V was trimmed by 4 bases and J by 10 bases, leaving 17 bases between them. The CDR3 is 13 amino acids. In germline, CDR1 is SGHTS, CDR2 YDEGEE. Using reference TRBV5-8 and TRBJ1-2 for the parts outside the CDR3, the full variable domain is EAGVTQSPTHLIKTRGQQATLRCSPISGHTSVYWYQQALGLGLQFLLWYDEGEERNRGNFPPRFSGRQFPNYSSELNVNALELEDSALYLCASSAPPREDYTFGSGTRLTVV.

The CDR3 protein is CASSLTGTRQETQYF. The CDR3 DNA reads TGTGCCAGCAGTCTCACCGGGACTAGACAAGAGACCCAGTACTTC. V and J are TRBV6-6 and TRBJ2-5; 8 nucleotides match TRBD2. The CDR3 is made up of 15 amino acids. V lost 5 bases and J lost 2; bases outside the gene matches: 7. Germline V gene sequence: CDR1 MNHNY, CDR2 SVGAGI (reference sequence).

V and J are TRBV18 and TRBJ1-1; 11 nucleotides line up with TRBD1. The CDR3 sequence is 16 residues long. Losses at the gene ends were 6 bases for V and 2 bases for J; bases not matched to a gene: 8. Germline lookup yields CDR1 KGHSH and CDR2 LQKENI. In DNA, the CDR3 is TGTGCCAGCTCGTCGGGACAGGGGGTGATTAACACTGAAGCTTTCTTT. This sequence encodes CASSSGQGVINTEAFF.

The chain has TRBV2 and TRBJ2-1; TRBD2 matches at 7 bases. After removal of 8 bases from V and 8 bases from J, the junction contained 15 bases not matched to a gene. The CDR3 spans 15 residues. Germline CDR1 reads SNHLY; CDR2 reads FYNNEI. The CDR3, as DNA: TGTGCCAGCTCGCGCGATTCGCGGGGGATGTATGAGCAGTTCTTC. Its translation: CASSRDSRGMYEQFF.

The chain carries TRBV21-1 and TRBJ1-5; no check of the table's D call, TRBD1, against the DNA was made. TRBV21-1 is a known pseudogene. The CDR3 runs 16 residues. This CDR3 reads CASSRSGTGEGQPQHF. The DNA of the CDR3 is TGTGCCAGCAGCCGCAGCGGGACAGGGGAGGGTCAGCCCCAGCATTTT.